The 30 T cell receptor beta chains listed next were all sequenced from one sample in a study of blood T cell repertoires in COVID-19. Clones were read by immunoSEQ multiplex PCR, and TCRdb kept only the in-frame ones, dropping some. The data show roughly 9,200 clones, 80% to 90% seen once. What was sequenced was peripheral blood. These receptors were taken from a man between 60 and 70 years old with active COVID-19.

The chain joins TRBV9 to TRBJ2-2, with TRBD1 identical over 9 bases. Looked up from germline, CDR1 is SGDLS and CDR2 is YYNGEE. The CDR3 consists of 15 residues. With 2 bases clipped from V and 1 base from J, the junction kept 0 bases outside the gene matches. CDR3 in amino acids: CASSVGQGNTGELFF. The CDR3 coding sequence is TGTGCCAGCAGCGTGGGACAGGGGAACACCGGGGAGCTGTTTTTT.

J is TRBJ1-6 and V is TRBV5-1, with TRBD1 as a possible D gene (5 bases). V dropped 6 bases and J dropped 9 bases, with 16 bases sitting between them. From germline, CDR1 is SGHRS and CDR2 YFSETQ. This CDR3 is built from 14 residues. CDR3 DNA: TGCGCCAGCAATTTGGGGCAGGGAGGTTCACCCCTCCACTTT. This translates into CASNLGQGGSPLHF.

DNA of the CDR3: TGTGCCAGCAGCCCGGGACTAGCGGGAGGGTTCACAGATACGCAGTATTTT. Translation: CASSPGLAGGFTDTQYF. The chain combines TRBV7-2 with TRBJ2-3, with TRBD2 matching 16 bases. Per the germline V gene, CDR1 is SGHTA and CDR2 is FQGNSA. Losses at the gene ends were 5 bases for V and 2 bases for J; bases not matched to a gene: 4. CDR3 length: 17 residues. Variable domain in full (rest from reference TRBV7-2 and TRBJ2-3): GAGVSQSPSNKVTEKGKDVELRCDPISGHTALYWYRQSLGQGLEFLIYFQGNSAPDKSGLPSDRFSAERTGGSVSTLTIQRTQQEDSAVYLCASSPGLAGGFTDTQYFGPGTRLTVL.

This clone has only one observation. The chain is built from TRBV5-4 and TRBJ2-6; 10 bases agree with TRBD1. This CDR3 contains 18 residues. Unmatched junction bases numbered 8, after V lost 3 bases and J lost 2 bases. The V gene's germline CDR1 is SGHNT and CDR2 YYREEE (reference sequence). CDR3 sequence reads: CASSSGGTGVAGANVLTF. CDR3 DNA sequence: TGTGCCAGCAGCTCTGGGGGGACAGGGGTCGCTGGGGCCAACGTCCTGACTTTC.

V usage is TRBV4-3 and J usage is TRBJ2-2; TRBD1 might be the D (6 bases). Deletions cut 4 bases from V and 7 bases from J, with 13 bases between. The CDR3 extends over 14 amino acids. Per germline, CDR1 LGHNA and CDR2 YSLEER. CDR3 amino acids: CASSRIQGGGELFF. As DNA, the CDR3 is TGCGCCAGCAGCCGGATACAGGGTGGCGGGGAGCTGTTTTTT.

The chain is built from TRBV7-3 and TRBJ2-6, with TRBD2 matching over 7 bases. The CDR3 has 17 amino acids. CDR1 is SGHTA and CDR2 is FQGTGA in the germline V gene. The trim removed 5 bases at V and 0 bases at J, leaving 7 bases unmatched. CDR3 residues: CASSAPGRISGANVLTF. CDR3 DNA: TGTGCCAGCAGCGCCCCCGGGAGGATCTCTGGGGCCAACGTCCTGACTTTC.

The chain employs TRBV5-6 and TRBJ2-7; D perhaps matches TRBD1 (5 bases). Germline lookup yields CDR1 SGHDT and CDR2 YYEEEE. Trimming removed 0 bases at V and 2 bases at J, with 9 bases between. This CDR3 is built from 14 residues. CDR3 nucleotides: TGTGCCAGCAGCTTGGGCCCACAGGCCTACGAGCAGTACTTC. Translated: CASSLGPQAYEQYF.

The chain employs TRBV30 and TRBJ1-1; 7 bases align to TRBD1. Germline V gives CDR1 GTSNPN, CDR2 SVGIG (reference sequence). With 1 base clipped from V and 3 bases from J, the junction kept 8 bases outside the gene matches. This CDR3 has 15 amino acids. The CDR3 protein is CAWSASVRGDTEAFF. DNA of the CDR3: TGTGCCTGGAGTGCTTCCGTCAGGGGGGACACTGAAGCTTTCTTT.

The genes are TRBV7-9 and TRBJ1-5; maybe TRBD1 (6 bases). The CDR3 totals 14 residues. In germline, CDR1 is SEHNR, CDR2 FQNEAQ (reference sequence). The V and J ends lost 4 bases and 6 bases respectively, with 13 bases between them. In nucleotides, the CDR3 is TGTGCCAGCAGCTCAGGACAGCCGGGTCAGCCCCAGCATTTT. Translation gives CASSSGQPGQPQHF.

This clone was seen a few times. The V call is TRBV7-9, the J call TRBJ2-7; no reliable D call. There are 14 residues in the CDR3. Germline lookup yields CDR1 SEHNR and CDR2 FQNEAQ (reference sequence). V was shortened by 1 base and J by 1 base, with 8 bases between the two germline ends. Here the CDR3 DNA reads TGTGCCAGCAGCTTAGGTGCCACTTCCTACGAGCAGTACTTC. This codes for CASSLGATSYEQYF. The full variable domain, in which reference TRBV7-9 and TRBJ2-7 provide the parts outside the CDR3, is DTGVSQNPRHKITKRGQNVTFRCDPISEHNRLYWYRQTLGQGPEFLTYFQNEAQLEKSRLLSDRFSAERPKGSFSTLEIQRTEQGDSAMYLCASSLGATSYEQYFGPGTRLTVT.

The chain carries TRBV28 and TRBJ2-7, with D maybe TRBD1 (5 bases). Germline CDR1 and CDR2: MDHEN and SYDVKM. V dropped 8 bases and J dropped 0 bases, with 17 bases sitting between them. This CDR3 has 15 residues. CDR3 amino acids: CASWARGKSSYEQYF. As DNA, the CDR3 is TGTGCCAGCTGGGCTAGGGGAAAGAGCTCCTACGAGCAGTACTTC.

The chain links TRBV18 to TRBJ2-7, with D maybe TRBD1 (6 bases). Germline V lookup: CDR1 KGHSH, CDR2 LQKENI. V was trimmed by 3 bases and J by 5 bases, leaving 14 bases between them. The CDR3 consists of 14 residues. The CDR3 bases are TGTGCCAGCTCACCCGCCCCCAGGGGACACGAGCAGTACTTC. Translation: CASSPAPRGHEQYF.

This rearrangement joins TRBV7-2 to TRBJ2-2; 7 nucleotides line up with TRBD1. Germline V lookup: CDR1 SGHTA, CDR2 FQGNSA. The CDR3 spans 15 residues. V shed 3 bases, J shed 5 bases, and the junction held 6 bases outside the gene matches. Here the CDR3 reads CASSFGQEVTGELFF. CDR3 nucleotide sequence: TGTGCCAGCAGCTTTGGACAGGAGGTTACCGGGGAGCTGTTTTTT.

J is TRBJ2-7 and V is TRBV28; 9 bases map to TRBD2. This CDR3 region has 12 residues. CDR1 is MDHEN, CDR2 SYDVKM, per germline. V gave up 5 bases and J gave up 6 bases; unmatched junction bases: 2. CDR3 in amino acids: CASSLGLAEQYF. In DNA form, the CDR3 reads TGTGCCAGCAGTCTGGGACTAGCCGAGCAGTACTTC.

Only a few counts were recorded for this clone. J is TRBJ2-7 and V is TRBV3-1 (or the pseudogene TRBV3-2); the D is unclear. This CDR3 spans 13 amino acids. V was pared by 1 base and J by 3 bases, with 7 bases between. CDR1 and CDR2 (germline): LGHDT, YNNKEL (reference sequence). The CDR3 DNA is TGTGCCAGCAGCCAAGTGTCATTCTACGAGCAGTACTTC. Its translation is CASSQVSFYEQYF.

This clone is a singleton in its sample. The gene calls are TRBV12-5 and TRBJ2-3; D gene unclear. Trimming removed 4 bases from V and 3 bases from J, with 17 bases in between. The germline V gene has CDR1 LGHNT and CDR2 FRNRAP. The CDR3 runs 16 residues. The chain's CDR3 is CASGSFEAPKTDTQYF. The CDR3, as DNA: TGTGCTAGTGGTTCCTTCGAGGCTCCTAAAACAGATACGCAGTATTTT.

The V gene is TRBV27, the J gene TRBJ2-5; 8 nucleotides agree with TRBD1. The V and J ends lost 7 bases and 5 bases, in that order; junction bases with no gene match: 15. Germline CDR1 MNHEY, CDR2 SMNVEV (reference sequence). CDR3 size: 16 residues. CDR3 sequence reads: CASTHFGQGNRETQYF. The CDR3, as DNA: TGTGCCAGCACCCATTTCGGACAGGGCAATAGGGAGACCCAGTACTTC.

The CDR3 here is CASSVSYEQYF. The CDR3 region has the DNA TGTGCCAGCAGTGTCAGCTACGAGCAGTACTTC. The genes are TRBV12-3 or TRBV12-4 and TRBJ2-7; D remains unclear. The CDR3 is 11 residues long. The V gene lost 5 bases and the J gene lost 3 bases, with 5 bases spanning the gap.

This chain connects TRBV28 to TRBJ2-7; 7 bases are shared with TRBD1. Trimming at V came to 7 bases and at J to 2 bases, leaving 14 bases not matched to a gene. The CDR3 consists of 16 residues. CDR1 and CDR2 (germline): MDHEN, SYDVKM. The CDR3 DNA follows: TGTGCCAGCACCCGGGACCGCCAGGGGGTGACCTACGAGCAGTACTTC. It encodes CASTRDRQGVTYEQYF.

This clone came up a few times. The chain links TRBV5-4 to TRBJ1-6; D might be TRBD1 (5 bases). V lost 0 bases and J 7 bases, leaving 14 bases between the germline ends. The CDR3 is 16 residues long. Germline CDR1 SGHNT, CDR2 YYREEE (reference sequence). This CDR3 reads CASSLVVGSGNSPLHF. The CDR3 coding sequence is TGTGCCAGCAGCTTGGTCGTGGGATCAGGGAATTCACCCCTCCACTTT.

The chain recombines TRBV19 with TRBJ2-7, with D possibly being TRBD2 (6 bases). Trimming shortened V by 3 bases and J by 5 bases, and 17 bases separated the two germline ends. The CDR3 totals 15 residues. CDR1 LNHDA and CDR2 SQIVND come from the germline V gene (reference sequence). The CDR3 sequence is CASSIDGGSIDEQYF. CDR3 DNA sequence: TGTGCCAGTAGTATCGATGGGGGGTCAATCGACGAGCAGTACTTC.

This clone has just a few counts. The chain couples TRBV5-1 to TRBJ2-7, with 9 bases that match TRBD1. The CDR3 sequence is 15 residues long. The germline V gene has CDR1 SGHRS and CDR2 YFSETQ. Losses at the gene ends were 5 bases for V and 5 bases for J; bases not matched to a gene: 11. As DNA, the CDR3 is TGCGCCAGCAGTACCCGGACAGGGGCCGGGGACGAGCAGTACTTC. Protein: CASSTRTGAGDEQYF.

This chain links TRBV4-1 with TRBJ2-5; 16 nucleotides align to TRBD2. The CDR3 is 19 amino acids. Germline V gene lookup returns CDR1 MGHRA and CDR2 YSYEKL. After removal of 2 bases from V and 0 bases from J, the junction contained 6 bases not matched to a gene. The CDR3 DNA reads as TGCGCCAGCAGCCAACTGGGACTAGCGGGGGGGACGGACCAAGAGACCCAGTACTTC. This gives the protein CASSQLGLAGGTDQETQYF.

This chain connects TRBV6-5 to TRBJ1-1, with D possibly being TRBD1 (6 bases). CDR3 size: 14 residues. V dropped 7 bases and J dropped 2 bases, with 14 bases sitting between them. CDR1 is MNHEY and CDR2 is SVGAGI in the germline V gene. The CDR3 DNA is TGTGCCAGCACGAAGGTTGGGGGCAACACTGAAGCTTTCTTT. Its translation is CASTKVGGNTEAFF.

The chain uses TRBV24-1 and TRBJ2-2, with 8 bases identical to TRBD2. The CDR3 has 16 amino acids. The V and J ends lost 4 bases and 6 bases, in that order; junction bases with no gene match: 9. CDR1 KGHDR and CDR2 SFDVKD come from the germline V gene. The CDR3 nucleotides are TGTGCCACCAGTGAGCCCCGTTCAGCGGGAGCCGGGGAGCTGTTTTTT. This encodes CATSEPRSAGAGELFF.

This clone was seen only a few times. The chain joins TRBV24-1 to TRBJ2-1, with 9 bases aligning to TRBD2. The CDR3 is made up of 16 amino acids. CDR1 KGHDR and CDR2 SFDVKD come from the germline V gene. V lost 2 bases, J lost 4 bases, and 5 bases stayed unmatched. The chain's CDR3 is CATSDSSGLAYNEQFF. DNA of the CDR3: TGTGCCACCAGTGATTCTTCCGGACTAGCGTACAATGAGCAGTTCTTC.

The gene calls are TRBV18 and TRBJ1-4, with no clear D. Germline CDR1 and CDR2: KGHSH and LQKENI. Trimming shortened V by 3 bases and J by 8 bases, and 7 bases separated the two germline ends. CDR3 length equals 12 residues. DNA for the CDR3: TGTGCCAGCTCACCCCGAGGGGAAAAACTGTTTTTT. Encoded protein: CASSPRGEKLFF. The whole variable domain, filled in from reference TRBV18 and TRBJ1-4, reads NAGVMQNPRHLVRRRGQEARLRCSPMKGHSHVYWYRQLPEEGLKFMVYLQKENIIDESGMPKERFSAEFPKEGPSILRIQQVVRGDSAAYFCASSPRGEKLFFGSGTQLSVL.

V is TRBV7-8 and J is TRBJ2-7; perhaps TRBD2 as D (5 bases). V was cut by 2 bases and J by 3 bases, with 14 bases left in between. Germline V CDR1 and CDR2: SGHVS, FQNEAQ. The CDR3 covers 15 residues. CDR3 protein: CASSLMRDYRYEQYF. For the CDR3, the DNA is TGTGCCAGCAGCTTAATGCGAGACTATCGCTACGAGCAGTACTTC.

The chain recombines TRBV5-4 with TRBJ1-2; D gene uncertain. This CDR3 has 13 amino acids. Germline V gene sequence: CDR1 SGHNT, CDR2 YYREEE (reference sequence). V was shortened by 4 bases and J by 2 bases, with 9 bases between the two germline ends. CDR3 nucleotide sequence: TGTGCCAGCAGCCCCGAGGAAAACTATGGCTACACCTTC. The encoded protein is CASSPEENYGYTF.

The rearrangement uses TRBV29-1 and TRBJ1-5, with D possibly matching TRBD1 (5 bases). V was clipped by 6 bases and J by 1 base, with 10 bases between them. This CDR3 has 13 amino acids. From germline, CDR1 is SQVTM and CDR2 ANQGSEA. CDR3: CSVSDSSNQPQHF. CDR3 coding DNA: TGCAGCGTCTCCGACAGCAGCAATCAGCCCCAGCATTTT.